A selection of T cell receptor beta chains follows, all from one sample in a study of identical twins. TCRdb reprocessed the 5' RACE reads with MiXCR, giving one entry per CDR3 protein. The sample has 1.5 million or so distinct CDR3 sequences, about 30% seen once. Input material: cord blood. The receptor set was obtained from a newborn girl in good health. CDR3s include the opening cysteine and the closing phenylalanine or tryptophan. The D gene is left open where the match is weak.

D,V,J,CDR3
NA,TRBV6-5,TRBJ2-1,CASSYPSSPGTPYNEQFF
TRBD2,TRBV6-5,TRBJ2-1,CASTIAGGPNNEQFF
NA,TRBV12-3/TRBV12-4,TRBJ2-4,CASSLVSGVEQSF
TRBD2,TRBV20-1,TRBJ2-3,CSARGREVTDTQYF
NA,TRBV10-2,TRBJ2-3,CASSVVLSTDTQYF
TRBD1,TRBV7-9,TRBJ2-1,CASSDNRDRAFNEQFF
NA,TRBV10-3,TRBJ2-5,CAIRLELLETQYF
NA,TRBV10-3,TRBJ1-1,CAISTQGNTEAFF
TRBD2,TRBV20-1,NA,CSAPPSGGAYEQYF
NA,TRBV6-1,TRBJ1-6,CASSEVGEFSPLHF
TRBD1,TRBV29-1,TRBJ2-1,CSVVAGTGSYNEQFF
TRBD2,TRBV20-1,TRBJ2-1,CSPTLLGLDRAQFF
TRBD2,TRBV20-1,TRBJ2-4,CSARLAGENIQYF
NA,TRBV20-1,TRBJ2-1,CSALLKRHEQFF
NA,TRBV6-5,TRBJ1-4,CASSYGSTNEKLFF
NA,TRBV30,TRBJ1-4,CAWSVGGGNEKLFF
NA,TRBV5-1,TRBJ2-7,CASSLRIDYEQYF